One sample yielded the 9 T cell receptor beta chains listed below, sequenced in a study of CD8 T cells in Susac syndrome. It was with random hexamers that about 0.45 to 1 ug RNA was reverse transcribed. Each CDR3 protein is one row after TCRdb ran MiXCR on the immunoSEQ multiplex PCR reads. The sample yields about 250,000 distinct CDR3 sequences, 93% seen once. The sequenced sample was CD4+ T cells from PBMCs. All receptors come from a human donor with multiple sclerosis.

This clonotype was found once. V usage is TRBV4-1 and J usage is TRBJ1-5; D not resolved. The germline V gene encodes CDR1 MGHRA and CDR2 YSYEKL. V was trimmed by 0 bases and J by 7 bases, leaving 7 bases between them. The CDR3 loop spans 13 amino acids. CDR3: CASSQDRRQPQHF. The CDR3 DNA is TGCGCCAGCAGCCAAGACAGGAGGCAGCCCCAGCATTTT.

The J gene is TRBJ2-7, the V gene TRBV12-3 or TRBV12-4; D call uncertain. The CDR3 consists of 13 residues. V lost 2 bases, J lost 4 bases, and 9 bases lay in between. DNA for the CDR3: TGTGCCAGCAGTTTATCCGTGAATTACGAGCAGTACTTC. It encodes CASSLSVNYEQYF.

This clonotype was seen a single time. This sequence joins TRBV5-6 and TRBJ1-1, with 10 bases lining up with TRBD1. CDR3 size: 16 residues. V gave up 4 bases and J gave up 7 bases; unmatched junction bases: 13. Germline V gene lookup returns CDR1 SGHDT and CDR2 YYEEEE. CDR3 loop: CASSPKSDRGRSEAFF. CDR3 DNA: TGTGCCAGCAGCCCCAAAAGCGACAGGGGGCGAAGTGAAGCTTTCTTT.

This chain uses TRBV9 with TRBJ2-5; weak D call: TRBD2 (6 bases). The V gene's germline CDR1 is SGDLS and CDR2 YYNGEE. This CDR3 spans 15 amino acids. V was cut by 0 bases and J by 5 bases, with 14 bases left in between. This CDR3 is CASSVGERAGETQYF. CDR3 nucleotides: TGTGCCAGCAGCGTAGGAGAGCGGGCTGGGGAGACCCAGTACTTC.

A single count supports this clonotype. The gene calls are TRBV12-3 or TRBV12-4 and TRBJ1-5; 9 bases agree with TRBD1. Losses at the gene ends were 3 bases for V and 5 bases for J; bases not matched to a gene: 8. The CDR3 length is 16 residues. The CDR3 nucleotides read TGTGCCAGCAGTTTCTACTGGGGACAGGGTTATCAGCCCCAGCATTTT. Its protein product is CASSFYWGQGYQPQHF.

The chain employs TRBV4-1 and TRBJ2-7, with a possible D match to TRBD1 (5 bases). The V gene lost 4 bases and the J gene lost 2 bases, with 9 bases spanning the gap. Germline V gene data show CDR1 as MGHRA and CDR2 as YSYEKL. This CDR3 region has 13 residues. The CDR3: CASSRGHAYEQYF. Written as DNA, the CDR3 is TGCGCCAGCAGCCGAGGACATGCCTACGAGCAGTACTTC.

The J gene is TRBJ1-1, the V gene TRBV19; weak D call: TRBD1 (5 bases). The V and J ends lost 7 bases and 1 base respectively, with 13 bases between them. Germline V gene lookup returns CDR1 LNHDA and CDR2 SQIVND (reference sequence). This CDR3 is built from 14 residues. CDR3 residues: CASTHGGKNTEAFF. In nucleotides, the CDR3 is TGTGCCAGTACCCATGGGGGGAAGAACACTGAAGCTTTCTTT.

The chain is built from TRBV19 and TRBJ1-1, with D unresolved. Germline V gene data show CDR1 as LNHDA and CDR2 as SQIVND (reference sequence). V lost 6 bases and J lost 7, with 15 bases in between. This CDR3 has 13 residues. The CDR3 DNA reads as TGTGCCAGTAGCCGTAACGCGGAGGATGAAGCTTTCTTT. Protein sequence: CASSRNAEDEAFF.

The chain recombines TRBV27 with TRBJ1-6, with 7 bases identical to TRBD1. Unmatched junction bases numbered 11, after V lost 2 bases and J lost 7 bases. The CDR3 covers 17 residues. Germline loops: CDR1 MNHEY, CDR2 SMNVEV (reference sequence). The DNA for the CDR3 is TGTGCCAGCAGTTTACCTCGGTTGGGGACAGAGAATTCACCCCTCCACTTT. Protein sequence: CASSLPRLGTENSPLHF.